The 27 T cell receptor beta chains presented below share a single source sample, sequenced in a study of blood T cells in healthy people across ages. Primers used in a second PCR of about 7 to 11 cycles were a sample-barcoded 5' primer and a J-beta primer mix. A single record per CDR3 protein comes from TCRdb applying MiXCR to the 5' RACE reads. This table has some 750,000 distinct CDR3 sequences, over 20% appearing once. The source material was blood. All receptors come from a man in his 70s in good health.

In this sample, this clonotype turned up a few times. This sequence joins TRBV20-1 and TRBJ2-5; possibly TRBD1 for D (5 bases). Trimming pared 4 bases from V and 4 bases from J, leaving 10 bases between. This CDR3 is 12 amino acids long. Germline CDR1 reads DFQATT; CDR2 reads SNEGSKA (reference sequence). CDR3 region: CSATDTAETQYF. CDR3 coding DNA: TGCAGTGCTACGGACACTGCAGAGACCCAGTACTTC.

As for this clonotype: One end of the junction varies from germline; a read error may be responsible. The CDR3 nucleotides read TGTGCCAGCAGTTCGACTAGCGGATTTAGCGCAGATACGCAATATTTT. It yields the protein CASSSTSGFSADTQYF. The chain uses TRBV12-3 or TRBV12-4 and TRBJ2-3; TRBD2 matches at 9 bases. This CDR3 region has 16 residues.

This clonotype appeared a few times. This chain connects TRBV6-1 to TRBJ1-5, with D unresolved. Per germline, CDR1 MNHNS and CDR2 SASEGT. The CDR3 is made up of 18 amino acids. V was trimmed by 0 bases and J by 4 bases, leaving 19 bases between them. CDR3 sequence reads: CASSEASPYHGDNQPQHF. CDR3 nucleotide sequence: TGTGCCAGCAGTGAAGCCTCCCCCTACCACGGGGATAATCAGCCCCAGCATTTT.

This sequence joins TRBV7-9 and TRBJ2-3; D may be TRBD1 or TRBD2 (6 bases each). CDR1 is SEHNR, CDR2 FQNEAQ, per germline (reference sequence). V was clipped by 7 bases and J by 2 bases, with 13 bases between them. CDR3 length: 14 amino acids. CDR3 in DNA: TGTGCCAGCACCGGAAGGGGGGACACAGATACGCAGTATTTT. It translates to CASTGRGDTDTQYF.

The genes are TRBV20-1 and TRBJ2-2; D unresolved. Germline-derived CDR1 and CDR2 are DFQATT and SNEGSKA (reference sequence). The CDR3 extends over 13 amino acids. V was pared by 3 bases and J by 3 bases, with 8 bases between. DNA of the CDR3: TGCAGTGCTAGGGAGCGCGACACCGGGGAGCTGTTTTTT. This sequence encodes CSARERDTGELFF.

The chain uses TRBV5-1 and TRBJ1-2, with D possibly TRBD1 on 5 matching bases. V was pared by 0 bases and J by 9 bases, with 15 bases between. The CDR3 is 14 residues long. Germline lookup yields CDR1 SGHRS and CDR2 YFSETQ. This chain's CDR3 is CASSLEGRISSYTF. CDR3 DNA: TGCGCCAGCAGCTTGGAGGGGCGGATTTCAAGCTACACCTTC.

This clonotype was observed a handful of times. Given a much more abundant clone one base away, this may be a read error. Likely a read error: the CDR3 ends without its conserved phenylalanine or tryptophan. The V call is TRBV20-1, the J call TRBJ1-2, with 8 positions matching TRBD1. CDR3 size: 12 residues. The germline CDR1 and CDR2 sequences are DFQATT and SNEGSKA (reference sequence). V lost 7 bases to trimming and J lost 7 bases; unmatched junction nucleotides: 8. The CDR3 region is CSEGGRGPGYTL. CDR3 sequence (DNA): TGCAGTGAAGGGGGCAGGGGGCCTGGCTACACCCTC.

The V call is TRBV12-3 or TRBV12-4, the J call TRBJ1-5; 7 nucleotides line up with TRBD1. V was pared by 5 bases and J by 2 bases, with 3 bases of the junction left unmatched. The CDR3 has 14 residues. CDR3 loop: CASSDRAGNQPQHF. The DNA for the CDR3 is TGTGCCAGCAGTGACAGGGCTGGCAATCAGCCCCAGCATTTT.

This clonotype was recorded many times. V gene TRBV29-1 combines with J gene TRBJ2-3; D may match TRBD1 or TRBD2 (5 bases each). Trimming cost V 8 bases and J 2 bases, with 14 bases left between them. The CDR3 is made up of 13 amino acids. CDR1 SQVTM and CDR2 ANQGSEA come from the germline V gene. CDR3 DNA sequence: TGCAGCTCCCGGGACGGCAACACAGATACGCAGTATTTT. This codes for CSSRDGNTDTQYF.

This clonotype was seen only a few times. CDR3 sequence (DNA): TGTGCCAGCGGAAACCAGGGTTTGTATAGCAATCAGCCCCAGCATTTT. The encoded protein is CASGNQGLYSNQPQHF. V gene TRBV27 combines with J gene TRBJ1-5, with a tentative D call TRBD1 (5 bases). Germline-derived CDR1 and CDR2 are MNHEY and SMNVEV (reference sequence). The ends were cut back, 8 bases at V and 0 bases at J, with 17 bases in the middle. The CDR3 totals 16 residues.

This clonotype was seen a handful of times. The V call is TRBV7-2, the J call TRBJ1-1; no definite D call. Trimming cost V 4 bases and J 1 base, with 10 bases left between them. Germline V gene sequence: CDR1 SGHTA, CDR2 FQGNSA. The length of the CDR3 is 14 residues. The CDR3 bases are TGTGCCAGCAGCTACCTAGGGAGGAACACTGAAGCTTTCTTT. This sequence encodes CASSYLGRNTEAFF.

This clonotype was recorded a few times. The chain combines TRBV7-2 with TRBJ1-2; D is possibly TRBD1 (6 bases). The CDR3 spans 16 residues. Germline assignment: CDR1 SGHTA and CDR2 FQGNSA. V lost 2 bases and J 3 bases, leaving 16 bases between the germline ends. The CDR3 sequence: CASSLWAGEVDYGYTF. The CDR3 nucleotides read TGTGCCAGCAGCTTATGGGCAGGGGAGGTCGACTATGGCTACACCTTC.

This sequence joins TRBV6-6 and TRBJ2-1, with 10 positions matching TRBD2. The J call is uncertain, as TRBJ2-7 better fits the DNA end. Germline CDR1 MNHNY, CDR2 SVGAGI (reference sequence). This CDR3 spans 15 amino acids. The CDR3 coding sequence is TGTGCCAGCAAGGGGCGAGCGGGAGGGGATTACGAGCAGTACGTC. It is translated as CASKGRAGGDYEQYV.

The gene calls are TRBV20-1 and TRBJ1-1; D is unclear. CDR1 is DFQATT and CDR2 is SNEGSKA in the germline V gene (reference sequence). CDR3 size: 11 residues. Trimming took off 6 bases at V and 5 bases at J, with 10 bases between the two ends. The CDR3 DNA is TGCAGTGCCCTCGGAGGGACTGAAGCTTTCTTT. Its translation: CSALGGTEAFF.

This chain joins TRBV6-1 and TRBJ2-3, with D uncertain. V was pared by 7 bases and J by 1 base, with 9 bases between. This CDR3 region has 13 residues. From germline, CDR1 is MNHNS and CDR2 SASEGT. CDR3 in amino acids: CASNLEGTDTQYF. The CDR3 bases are TGTGCCAGCAACCTAGAGGGCACAGATACGCAGTATTTT.

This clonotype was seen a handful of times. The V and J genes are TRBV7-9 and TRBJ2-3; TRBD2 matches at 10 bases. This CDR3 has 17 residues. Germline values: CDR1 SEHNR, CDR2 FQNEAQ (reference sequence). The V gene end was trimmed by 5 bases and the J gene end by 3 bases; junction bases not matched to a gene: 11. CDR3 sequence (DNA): TGTGCCAGCAGCCCCATCGGTGGAGCGGGGGGGACAGATACGCAGTATTTT. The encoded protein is CASSPIGGAGGTDTQYF.

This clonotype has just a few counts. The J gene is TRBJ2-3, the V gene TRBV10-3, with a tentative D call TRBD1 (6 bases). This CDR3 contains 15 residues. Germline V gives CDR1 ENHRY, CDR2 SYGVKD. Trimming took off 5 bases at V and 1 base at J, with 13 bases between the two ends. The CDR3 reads CAISYRTERTDTQYF. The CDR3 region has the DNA TGTGCCATCAGTTACCGGACAGAGCGCACAGATACGCAGTATTTT.

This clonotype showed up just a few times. The CDR3 is CSVARFENEQFF. In DNA, the CDR3 is TGCAGCGTTGCTAGGTTCGAGAATGAGCAGTTCTTC. The J gene is TRBJ2-1, the V gene TRBV29-1; no reliable D call. Germline V gives CDR1 SQVTM, CDR2 ANQGSEA. V lost 4 bases and J 7 bases, leaving 11 bases between the germline ends. This CDR3 has 12 amino acids.

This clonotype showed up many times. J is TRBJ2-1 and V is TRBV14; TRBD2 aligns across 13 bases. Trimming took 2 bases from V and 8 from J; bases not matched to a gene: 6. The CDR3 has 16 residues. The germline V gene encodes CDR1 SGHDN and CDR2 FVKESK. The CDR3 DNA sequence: TGTGCCAGCAGCCAATACGCCGGACTAGCGGGAGATGAGCAGTTCTTC. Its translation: CASSQYAGLAGDEQFF.

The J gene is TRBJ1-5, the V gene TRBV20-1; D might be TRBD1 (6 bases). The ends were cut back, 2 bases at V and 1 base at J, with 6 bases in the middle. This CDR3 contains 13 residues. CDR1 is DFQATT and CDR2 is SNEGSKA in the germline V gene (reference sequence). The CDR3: CSARQGSNQPQHF. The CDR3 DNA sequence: TGCAGTGCTAGACAGGGGAGCAATCAGCCCCAGCATTTT.

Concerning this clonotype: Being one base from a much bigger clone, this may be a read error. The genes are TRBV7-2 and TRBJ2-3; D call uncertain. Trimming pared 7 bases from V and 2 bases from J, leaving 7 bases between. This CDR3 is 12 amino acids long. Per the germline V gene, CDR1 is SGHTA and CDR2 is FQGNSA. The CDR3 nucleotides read TGTGCCAGCACCTCAAACACAGATACGCAGTATTTT. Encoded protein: CASTSNTDTQYF.

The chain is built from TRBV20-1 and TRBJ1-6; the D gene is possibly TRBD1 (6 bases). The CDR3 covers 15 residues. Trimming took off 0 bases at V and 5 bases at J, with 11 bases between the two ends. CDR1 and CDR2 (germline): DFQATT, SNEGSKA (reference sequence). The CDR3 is CSARDNRGDNSPLHF. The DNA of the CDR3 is TGCAGTGCTAGAGATAATAGGGGGGATAATTCACCCCTCCACTTT.

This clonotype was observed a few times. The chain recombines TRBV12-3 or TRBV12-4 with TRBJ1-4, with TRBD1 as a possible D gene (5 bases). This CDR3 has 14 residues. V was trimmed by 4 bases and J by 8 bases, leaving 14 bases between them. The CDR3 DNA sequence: TGTGCCAGCAGTTCCCAGGGAGATGGCGAAAAACTGTTTTTT. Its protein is CASSSQGDGEKLFF.

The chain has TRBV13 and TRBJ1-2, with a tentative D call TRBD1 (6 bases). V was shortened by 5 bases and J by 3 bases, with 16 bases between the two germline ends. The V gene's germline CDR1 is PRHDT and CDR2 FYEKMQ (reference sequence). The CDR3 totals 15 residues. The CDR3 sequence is CASSMNRVFYYGYTF. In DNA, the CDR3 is TGTGCCAGCAGCATGAACAGGGTTTTCTACTATGGCTACACCTTC.

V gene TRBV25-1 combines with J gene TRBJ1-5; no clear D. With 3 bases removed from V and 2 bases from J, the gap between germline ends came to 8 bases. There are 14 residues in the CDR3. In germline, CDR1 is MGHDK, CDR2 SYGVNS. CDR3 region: CASSDERGNQPQHF. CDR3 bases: TGTGCCAGCAGTGATGAACGGGGCAATCAGCCCCAGCATTTT.

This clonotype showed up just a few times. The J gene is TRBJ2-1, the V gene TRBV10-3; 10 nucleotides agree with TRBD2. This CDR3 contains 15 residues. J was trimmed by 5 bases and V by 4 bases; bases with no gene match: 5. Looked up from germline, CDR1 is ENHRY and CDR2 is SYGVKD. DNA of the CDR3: TGTGCCATCAGTGTAAGGACTAGCGGCAACAATGAGCAGTTCTTC. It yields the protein CAISVRTSGNNEQFF.

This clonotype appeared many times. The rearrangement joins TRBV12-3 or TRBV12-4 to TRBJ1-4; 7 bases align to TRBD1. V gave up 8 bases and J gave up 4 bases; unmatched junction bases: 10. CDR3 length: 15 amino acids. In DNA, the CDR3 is TGTGCCAGCGGAACCCGGACAGGAATTAATGAAAAACTGTTTTTT. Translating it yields CASGTRTGINEKLFF.